This T cell receptor beta chain appears in the sequencing data of a study of beta chain features in type 1 diabetes (dated by TCRdb to between 2017 and 2018). About the investigation overall: Mean age, gender distribution, total cell number and subset yield did not differ between patients and healthy donors. A total of 85 million to 140 million sorted cells were examined across all samples, and the number of cells per subset was strongly correlated with RNA yield. The study compared the TCRB repertoires of sorted circulating CD4+ T cell subsets in recently diagnosed type 1 diabetes patients with those in matched healthy donors. Whereas all 28 donors provided naive and central memory subsets, regulatory and stem cell-like memory subsets were isolated from just 8 patients and about 8 healthy donors. Results the study describes overall, beyond this receptor: Because the HLA sub-analyses included only small numbers of individuals, any influence of HLA type on TCRB rearrangement was left unresolved. Patients with type 1 diabetes made fewer insertions and deleted more nucleotides at VDJ recombination sites, implying thymic rearrangement abnormalities. Because cDNA was sequenced instead of genomic DNA, highly expressing activated cells could be over-represented, though the groups showed no difference in activation or CD3 levels. PCR may preferentially amplify shorter templates, but because patient and control samples were amplified and corrected together, any resulting skew would affect both groups equally. Naive, central memory and regulatory TCRB repertoires appeared more similar among patients than among healthy donors. Type 1 diabetes patients showed a moderate but significant shortening of TCRB CDR3 length in all four CD4+ subsets.

Concerning this clone: Its cognate antigen has yet to be identified. No much larger clone exists at a distance of one base, and base qualities are not known.

Each donor gave one peripheral blood draw, averaging approximately 0.11 L, which was collected into heparinised tubes. Using a panel that included CD45RO, CCR7, CD25, CD127, CD95 and CD27, naive, central memory, regulatory and stem cell-like memory CD4+ T cells were sorted on a BD FACSAria II. A purity above 95% was achieved for all sorted populations. PBMCs were separated immediately by Lymphoprep density gradient centrifugation and were stained directly, without being cultured. Samples were stained and sorted in pairs, with one healthy donor and one patient per experiment, so that batch effects were minimized. The entire amount of isolated RNA was reverse transcribed using the High Capacity cDNA Reverse Transcription Kit, so the sequenced TCRB transcripts were expressed ones. Deep immunoSEQ sequencing was applied to naive, central memory and regulatory T cell samples, giving an average of approximately 4 million total reads per sample. Sorted cells were lysed in RLT buffer, and RNA was extracted using DNase-treated RNeasy Micro or Mini kits according to cell number. To prevent cross-contamination, each cell subset was processed individually, whereas patient and healthy donor samples were processed jointly. The immunoSEQ multiplex PCR was used to amplify TCRB sequences from cDNA, yielding 87-bp fragments that span the CDR3 region. Amplicons were sequenced on the Illumina HiSeq platform. The authors' analysis ran thus. PCR bias was corrected computationally using synthetic template baselines, and reads within Hamming distance 2 were collapsed, with unmergeable singletons discarded. Reads were aligned to IMGT to assign V, D and J genes, CDR3 length, and insertions or deletions at six rearrangement sites. Within each subset, clonotype counts were normalized to sorted cell number, after which true diversity and Gini coefficients were computed with the tcR R package. Repertoire sharing was quantified using the overlap coefficient calculated on TCRB nucleotide sequences. Out-of-frame TCRB sequences from naive cells were analyzed to stand in for the pre-selection repertoire. TCRdb took this table from immuneACCESS and kept in-frame rearrangements with V and J called. Such tables lack part of the clones; where checked against another copy, unresolved V genes explain under half of the gap, and the rest is unexplained. That table furnishes V, J and clone size, whereas the DNA furnished D and trimming. In all, the sample holds around 400,000 clones, and roughly 16% of those were seen once. Around 0.02% of the sample is held by the ten biggest clonotypes.

There are 16 amino acids in the CDR3, from cysteine to phenylalanine inclusive. Only the CDR3 region is kept as DNA, spanning 48 bases read in frame from base 1. The germline ends are 10 bases apart after V is trimmed by 0 bases and J by 0 bases. CDR1 and CDR2 were assigned from the germline V gene as SGHRS and YFSETQ. The chain employs TRBV5-1 and TRBJ2-1; possibly the D gene is TRBD2, per 5 matching bases. Specimen: naive CD4+ T cells from blood. Read against the paper, the sample's cell subset or site label means: true naive CD4+ T cells. This TCR came from a young woman in good health. The CDR3 sequence is CASSLGASPSYNEQFF. The DNA reads TGCGCCAGCAGCTTGGGGGCTAGCCCCTCCTACAATGAGCAGTTCTTC. The full variable domain, completed from the reference TRBV5-1 and TRBJ2-1 proteins outside the CDR3, reads KAGVTQTPRYLIKTRGQQVTLSCSPISGHRSVSWYQQTPGQGLQFLFEYFSETQRNKGNFPGRFSGRQFSNSRSEMNVSTLELGDSALYLCASSLGASPSYNEQFFGPGTRLTVL.